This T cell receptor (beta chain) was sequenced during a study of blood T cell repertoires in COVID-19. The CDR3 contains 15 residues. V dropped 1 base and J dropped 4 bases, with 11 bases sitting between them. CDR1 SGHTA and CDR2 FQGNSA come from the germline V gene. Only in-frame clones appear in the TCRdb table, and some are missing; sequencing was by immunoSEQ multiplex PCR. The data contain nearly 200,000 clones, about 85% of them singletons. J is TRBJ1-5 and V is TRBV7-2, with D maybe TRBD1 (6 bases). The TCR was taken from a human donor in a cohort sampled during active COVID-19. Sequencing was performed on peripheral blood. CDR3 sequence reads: CASSLGTAPNQPQHF. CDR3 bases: TGTGCCAGCAGCTTAGGGACAGCCCCGAATCAGCCCCAGCATTTT.